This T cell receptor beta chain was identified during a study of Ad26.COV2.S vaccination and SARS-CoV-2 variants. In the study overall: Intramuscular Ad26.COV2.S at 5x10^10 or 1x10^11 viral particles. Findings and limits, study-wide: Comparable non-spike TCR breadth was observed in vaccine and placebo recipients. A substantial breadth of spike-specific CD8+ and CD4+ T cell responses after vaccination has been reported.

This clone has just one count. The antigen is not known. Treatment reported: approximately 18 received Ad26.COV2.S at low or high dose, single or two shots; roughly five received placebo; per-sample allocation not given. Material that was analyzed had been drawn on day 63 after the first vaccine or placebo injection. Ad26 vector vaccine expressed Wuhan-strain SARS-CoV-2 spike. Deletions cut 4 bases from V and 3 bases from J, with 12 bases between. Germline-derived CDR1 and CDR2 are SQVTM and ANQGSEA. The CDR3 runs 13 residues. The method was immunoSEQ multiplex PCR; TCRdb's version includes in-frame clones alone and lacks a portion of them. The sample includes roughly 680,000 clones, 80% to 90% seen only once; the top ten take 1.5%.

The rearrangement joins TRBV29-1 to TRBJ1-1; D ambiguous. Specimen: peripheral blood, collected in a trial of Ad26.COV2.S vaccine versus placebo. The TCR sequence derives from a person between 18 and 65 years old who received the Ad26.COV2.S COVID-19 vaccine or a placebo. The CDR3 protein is CSVVARWDTEAFF. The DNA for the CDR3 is TGCAGCGTTGTGGCCAGGTGGGACACTGAAGCTTTCTTT.